This TCR beta chain was sequenced for a study of cytomegalovirus exposure and HLA in healthy donors. Study-level findings and limits: Whilst most TCR sequences proved rare, a subset of public TCRs occurred across many donors.

The donors were members of the approximately 120-subject validation cohort (separate from the approximately 670-subject first cohort). The sample holds a few counts of this clone. The target antigen is unknown. Profiled with immunoSEQ multiplex PCR; TCRdb holds only in-frame clones, not every one. The table shows about 130,000 clones, with about 87% occurring only once. Sequencing was carried out using PBMCs. This clonotype originated in a woman under 40 in good health and CMV-seropositive.

The CDR3 region has the DNA TGTGCCAGCAGTTATGTTAGGACAGGGGGCCGATATGGCTACACCTTC. Its translation: CASSYVRTGGRYGYTF. V usage is TRBV6-5 and J usage is TRBJ1-2; the match to TRBD1 covers 11 bases. Germline trimming cut 3 bases from V and 5 bases from J; bases unmatched to any gene: 8. CDR1 and CDR2 from the germline V gene are MNHEY and SVGAGI. The CDR3 consists of 16 residues.